This passage covers 15 T cell receptor beta chains from one sample sequenced in a study of CXCR3-negative and CXCR3-positive naive CD8 T cells (dated by TCRdb to between 2019 and 2020). The listed sequencing device is NextSeq 550. The Human TCR Profiling Kit (MiLaboratory) was used to make UMI-labeled 5' RACE TRB cDNA libraries. TCRdb reprocessed the reads, so every CDR3 protein sequence counts as one entry and DNA is not shown. Per the sample table, the count is 43,000 or so distinct CDR3 sequences. The ten top clones hold around 10% of the sample. The material sequenced was memory CD8+ T cells from blood. Taken with the paper, the label for cell subset or site translates to: conventional CD8+ memory T cells (TMEM), sorted as controls. Source of these receptors: a human donor in good health. Some clones in this sample may be carry-over from other donors' samples.

This chain uses TRBV12-5 with TRBJ1-6; no DNA is available, so the TRBD1 call from TCRdb remains unchecked. The CDR3 length is 14 residues. CDR1 LGHNT and CDR2 FRNRAP come from the germline V gene. CDR3 loop: CASGSMRPDSPLHF.

This clonotype is medium-sized (0.01 to 0.1%) by frequency. V and J are TRBV7-9 and TRBJ2-5. Per germline, CDR1 SEHNR and CDR2 FQNEAQ (reference sequence). The CDR3 is 14 residues long. The CDR3 sequence is CASSLSGHQETQYF.

This chain uses TRBV4-2 with TRBJ2-7; TCRdb gives TRBD2 as the D gene, but with no DNA this cannot be confirmed. The CDR3 has 16 residues. Germline V gene sequence: CDR1 LGHNA, CDR2 YNFKEQ. The CDR3 loop reads CASSPRTSGDSYEQYF.

This chain connects TRBV9 to TRBJ1-2. This CDR3 has 14 amino acids. Germline V gives CDR1 SGDLS, CDR2 YYNGEE. The CDR3 is CASSGEARPYGYTF.

V gene TRBV7-9 combines with J gene TRBJ2-1; TCRdb designates TRBD2, a call that cannot be tested without DNA. The CDR3 is 14 residues long. CDR1 is SEHNR and CDR2 is FQNEAQ in the germline V gene (reference sequence). The CDR3 region is CASSFSGRADEQFF.

This clonotype is identified as medium-sized from frequency. The genes are TRBV20-1 and TRBJ2-1; the D call from TCRdb, TRBD1, cannot be confirmed without DNA. Germline V gives CDR1 DFQATT, CDR2 SNEGSKA (reference sequence). The CDR3 length is 15 residues. CDR3 in amino acids: CSADPGRSSYNEQFF.

The genes are TRBV29-1 and TRBJ2-7; the D call from TCRdb, TRBD2, cannot be confirmed without DNA. Per the germline V gene, CDR1 is SQVTM and CDR2 is ANQGSEA. CDR3 length: 13 residues. CDR3 in amino acids: CSVSGGPSYEQYF.

The gene calls are TRBV12-3 or TRBV12-4 and TRBJ2-5; TCRdb gives TRBD1 as the D gene, but with no DNA this cannot be confirmed. There are 14 residues in the CDR3. The CDR3 loop reads CASSFRGVQETQYF.

The chain carries TRBV6-5 and TRBJ1-1; the D call of TRBD1 rests on TCRdb alone, since no DNA is present to check it. This CDR3 region has 13 residues. The germline CDR1 and CDR2 sequences are MNHEY and SVGAGI. CDR3 sequence: CASSYIKGAEAFF.

The chain uses TRBV29-1 and TRBJ2-3; the D call from TCRdb, TRBD1, cannot be confirmed without DNA. There are 17 residues in the CDR3. Germline loops: CDR1 SQVTM, CDR2 ANQGSEA. CDR3 in amino acids: CSVDRLLQGADTDTQYF.

The V gene is TRBV25-1, the J gene TRBJ2-7; TCRdb proposes TRBD1, but this gene call is untestable without DNA. The CDR3 consists of 15 residues. Germline V gives CDR1 MGHDK, CDR2 SYGVNS. The CDR3 sequence: CASSGRDRRLYEQYF.

This chain connects TRBV29-1 to TRBJ1-1; the D call from TCRdb, TRBD1, cannot be confirmed without DNA. CDR3 length: 14 amino acids. Germline assignment: CDR1 SQVTM and CDR2 ANQGSEA. The chain's CDR3 is CSVFSGTDFLEAFF. Complete variable domain (other parts from reference TRBV29-1 and TRBJ1-1): SAVISQKPSRDICQRGTSLTIQCQVDSQVTMMFWYRQQPGQSLTLIATANQGSEATYESGFVIDKFPISRPNLTFSTLTVSNMSPEDSSIYLCSVFSGTDFLEAFFGQGTRLTVV.

The chain has TRBV20-1 and TRBJ2-3; TCRdb returns TRBD1, unconfirmable since there is no DNA. Germline V CDR1 and CDR2: DFQATT, SNEGSKA (reference sequence). CDR3 size: 17 residues. This CDR3 is CSARDLWTGRDTDTQYF.

This chain uses TRBV12-3 or TRBV12-4 with TRBJ1-1; TCRdb's D gene call, TRBD1, goes unchecked for lack of DNA. This CDR3 comprises 17 residues. The chain's CDR3 is CASSRSGGGKPNTEAFF.

The CDR3 spells CASSQIAGDFYNEQFF. The V and J genes are TRBV14 and TRBJ2-1; TCRdb returns TRBD2, unconfirmable since there is no DNA. This CDR3 contains 16 residues. Germline loops: CDR1 SGHDN, CDR2 FVKESK.